The present T cell receptor (beta chain) was sequenced within a study of identical twins. This clonotype was detected only a few times. Antigen unknown. Whole-study findings and limits: Cross-sectional statistical analysis, not tracking of the same donors, underpinned the conclusions.

TCRdb reprocessed the 5' RACE reads with MiXCR, giving one entry per CDR3 protein. In the table there are a few hundred thousand distinct CDR3 sequences, 12% of which are singletons. V trimming: 6 bases; J trimming: 2 bases; junction bases outside the gene matches: 11. The CDR3 length is 17 residues. Germline CDR1 and CDR2: SEHNR and FQNEAQ (reference sequence). These data were also filed under a second study, of yellow fever vaccine responses in identical twins.

The sequenced sample was memory (CD45RO+) T cells sorted from blood. This TCR came from a woman between 18 and 29 years old in good health. V is TRBV7-9 and J is TRBJ2-2; 8 bases line up with TRBD1. CDR3 region: CASRPTRTGINTGELFF. For the CDR3, the DNA is TGTGCCAGCAGACCTACCCGGACAGGGATAAACACCGGGGAGCTGTTTTTT.